One sample yielded the 30 T cell receptor beta chains listed below, sequenced in a study of response to subunit inactivated influenza vaccine. TCRdb redid the calling of the RT-PCR reads with MiXCR, one entry per CDR3 protein. This repertoire shows some 520,000 distinct CDR3 sequences, approximately 16% found once; its top ten account for approximately 3%. Material: CD4+ T cells sorted from PBMCs, obtained about 23 months after vaccination. These receptors all stem from a man between 50 and 75 years old who received an inactivated influenza vaccine.

The J gene is TRBJ1-2, the V gene TRBV4-2; a weak D match, TRBD1 (5 bases). Germline CDR1 and CDR2: LGHNA and YNFKEQ. With 0 bases removed from V and 0 bases from J, the gap between germline ends came to 8 bases. This CDR3 is built from 15 residues. CDR3 DNA: TGTGCCAGCAGCCAAGATGACAGCTCTAACTATGGCTACACCTTC. Amino acids: CASSQDDSSNYGYTF.

This clonotype has a handful of counts. An end of the junction differs from the germline gene, which may be a read error. The CDR3 region is CSARDFRDREFF. The CDR3 bases are TGCAGTGCTAGAGATTTCCGGGACAGGGAGTTTTTC. The chain employs TRBV20-1 and TRBJ2-1; 9 bases map to TRBD1. In germline, CDR1 is DFQATT, CDR2 SNEGSKA (reference sequence). The CDR3 length is 12 residues.

This clonotype was detected once. The gene calls are TRBV21-1 and TRBJ2-1. TRBV21-1 has pseudogene status. The CDR3 runs 16 residues. The CDR3 is CASSKVQEVSYNEQFF. Here the CDR3 DNA reads TGTGCCAGCAGCAAAGTGCAGGAAGTCTCCTACAATGAGCAGTTCTTC.

The CDR3 region is CASSLGGRSNEQFF. The CDR3 region has the DNA TGTGCCAGCAGCTTAGGCGGGAGGTCAAATGAGCAGTTCTTC. This chain joins TRBV11-3 and TRBJ2-1, with 8 bases aligning to TRBD2. Looked up from germline, CDR1 is SGHNT and CDR2 is YENEEA. The CDR3 length is 14 residues. The V and J ends lost 1 base and 7 bases, in that order; junction bases with no gene match: 3.

The chain couples TRBV24-1 to TRBJ2-3; no clear D. CDR1 and CDR2 from the germline V gene are KGHDR and SFDVKD. V lost 5 bases to trimming and J lost 4 bases, with 3 bases between them. The CDR3 contains 11 residues. The CDR3 protein is CATSVADTQYF. The CDR3 DNA is TGTGCCACCAGTGTCGCAGATACGCAGTATTTT.

This clonotype was seen a handful of times. This chain connects TRBV3-1 to TRBJ2-7; 11 bases agree with TRBD1. The CDR3 runs to 13 residues. Looked up from germline, CDR1 is LGHDT and CDR2 is YNNKEL (reference sequence). Trimming took 5 bases from V and 5 from J; bases not matched to a gene: 2. Written as DNA, the CDR3 is TGTGCCAGCAGCTGGACAGGGGGCGACGAGCAGTACTTC. It codes for CASSWTGGDEQYF.

This clonotype was counted a few times. V gene TRBV28 combines with J gene TRBJ2-7; TRBD2 aligns across 14 bases. Looked up from germline, CDR1 is MDHEN and CDR2 is SYDVKM. CDR3 length: 16 amino acids. The V and J ends lost 4 bases and 7 bases, in that order; junction bases with no gene match: 9. The CDR3 loop reads CASSSLTSGRAGEQYF. CDR3 nucleotide sequence: TGTGCCAGCAGTTCGTTGACTAGCGGGAGGGCTGGGGAGCAGTACTTC. Filled out from reference TRBV28 and TRBJ2-7, the complete variable domain reads DVKVTQSSRYLVKRTGEKVFLECVQDMDHENMFWYRQDPGLGLRLIYFSYDVKMKEKGDIPEGYSVSREKKERFSLILESASTNQTSMYLCASSSLTSGRAGEQYFGPGTRLTVT.

The chain combines TRBV10-3 with TRBJ1-2; D remains ambiguous. The CDR3 totals 13 residues. Trimming took 3 bases from V and 4 from J, leaving 9 bases between them. Germline loops: CDR1 ENHRY, CDR2 SYGVKD. CDR3 coding DNA: TGTGCCATCAGTGATGGGTTAAGCTATGGCTACACCTTC. This encodes CAISDGLSYGYTF.

There are a few counts of this clonotype. The V gene is TRBV4-1, the J gene TRBJ2-1; D is unclear. The CDR3 loop spans 13 amino acids. Trimming shortened V by 5 bases and J by 4 bases, and 9 bases separated the two germline ends. Germline V CDR1 and CDR2: MGHRA, YSYEKL. Here the CDR3 reads CASSGQRYNEQFF. Written as DNA, the CDR3 is TGCGCCAGCAGCGGGCAGAGATACAATGAGCAGTTCTTC.

The chain joins TRBV20-1 to TRBJ2-7; D not resolved. V was clipped by 5 bases and J by 0 bases, with 23 bases between them. The CDR3 has 17 residues. The germline V gene has CDR1 DFQATT and CDR2 SNEGSKA (reference sequence). This CDR3 reads CSAPEVVAWSPSYEQYF. In DNA, the CDR3 is TGCAGTGCTCCAGAGGTTGTGGCGTGGAGCCCCTCCTACGAGCAGTACTTC.

This clonotype was detected ten times or more. V is TRBV11-2 and J is TRBJ1-1; a weak D match, TRBD1 (5 bases). This CDR3 region has 13 residues. Trimming took 5 bases from V and 3 from J, leaving 10 bases between them. CDR1 SGHAT and CDR2 FQNNGV come from the germline V gene. DNA for the CDR3: TGTGCCAGCAGCCCTGGGGGGTACACTGAAGCTTTCTTT. Translation: CASSPGGYTEAFF.

This chain connects TRBV2 to TRBJ2-2; TRBD1 aligns across 9 bases. V dropped 3 bases and J dropped 4; count of bases not matched to a gene: 6. CDR1 and CDR2 from the germline V gene are SNHLY and FYNNEI. The CDR3 runs to 16 residues. The CDR3 DNA reads as TGTGCCAGCAGTGAGCAACAGGGGGCCGTCACCGGGGAGCTGTTTTTT. Translation: CASSEQQGAVTGELFF.

The chain links TRBV3-1 to TRBJ2-2, with D hard to call. This CDR3 region has 16 residues. V dropped 2 bases and J dropped 1 base, with 11 bases sitting between them. Germline-derived CDR1 and CDR2 are LGHDT and YNNKEL (reference sequence). CDR3 in amino acids: CASSQRPQLNTGELFF. The CDR3 region has the DNA TGTGCCAGCAGCCAACGCCCCCAATTGAACACCGGGGAGCTGTTTTTT.

Details on this clonotype: At one boundary the junction diverges from the germline segment, which might be a read error. This chain joins TRBV4-3 and TRBJ1-3; TRBD1 matches 7 bases. The CDR3 runs to 15 residues. CDR1 LGHNA and CDR2 YSLEER come from the germline V gene. This CDR3 is CAGSQEQGFGNTIYF. The CDR3 DNA sequence: TGCGCCGGCAGCCAGGAACAGGGGTTCGGAAACACCATATATTTT.

This clonotype was counted ten times or more. This sequence joins TRBV12-3 or TRBV12-4 and TRBJ2-1; TRBD2 might be the D (5 bases). V shed 7 bases and J shed 2 bases, with 9 bases lying between them. CDR3 size: 13 residues. The CDR3 coding sequence is TGTGCCAGCAAATCGACTACCTACAATGAGCAGTTCTTC. As protein: CASKSTTYNEQFF.

The rearrangement uses TRBV9 and TRBJ2-1; D is possibly TRBD1 or TRBD2 (5 bases each). This CDR3 region has 15 residues. V was cut by 3 bases and J by 6 bases, with 16 bases left in between. Looked up from germline, CDR1 is SGDLS and CDR2 is YYNGEE. The CDR3 DNA reads as TGTGCCAGCAGCGGCCGGGACGGTTACTTCAATGAGCAGTTCTTC. Amino acid sequence: CASSGRDGYFNEQFF.

This clonotype was found a few times. J is TRBJ2-3 and V is TRBV5-1; the D is unclear. Between the trimmed V and J ends, which lost 2 bases and 4 bases, there was a span of 5 bases. The CDR3 runs 12 residues. Per germline, CDR1 SGHRS and CDR2 YFSETQ. The CDR3 spells CASSFPPDTQYF. The CDR3 bases are TGCGCCAGCAGCTTTCCCCCAGATACGCAGTATTTT.

This clonotype was observed many times. The chain recombines TRBV12-3 or TRBV12-4 with TRBJ2-5, with D possibly called TRBD1 or TRBD2 (7 bases each). This CDR3 is 16 amino acids long. V lost 4 bases and J lost 2, with 17 bases in between. For the CDR3, the DNA is TGTGCCAGCAGTTCAGGGGGGGGGGGCCCACAAGAGACCCAGTACTTC. Protein sequence: CASSSGGGGPQETQYF.

This rearrangement joins TRBV7-3 to TRBJ2-1, with D perhaps TRBD2 (5 bases). V lost 4 bases to trimming and J lost 3 bases, with 10 bases between them. The CDR3 runs to 14 residues. Germline CDR1 and CDR2: SGHTA and FQGTGA. This CDR3 reads CASSYGLIYNEQFF. Here the CDR3 DNA reads TGTGCCAGCAGCTACGGACTGATCTACAATGAGCAGTTCTTC. The whole variable domain, remainder taken from reference TRBV7-3 and TRBJ2-1, is GAGVSQTPSNKVTEKGKYVELRCDPISGHTALYWYRQSLGQGPEFLIYFQGTGAADDSGLPNDRFFAVRPEGSVSTLKIQRTERGDSAVYLCASSYGLIYNEQFFGPGTRLTVL.

This chain connects TRBV9 to TRBJ2-3; tentative D call: TRBD2 (6 bases). Germline CDR1 is SGDLS and CDR2 is YYNGEE. The CDR3 is made up of 17 amino acids. Trimming left V 4 bases short and J 1 base short, with 19 bases between. As DNA, the CDR3 is TGTGCCAGCAGCCCTCAAGCTAGCGCAAAGGGCACAGATACGCAGTATTTT. Protein: CASSPQASAKGTDTQYF.

The chain recombines TRBV4-3 with TRBJ2-7, with D perhaps TRBD2 (5 bases). The ends were cut back, 2 bases at V and 0 bases at J, with 14 bases in the middle. From germline, CDR1 is LGHNA and CDR2 YSLEER. The CDR3 consists of 16 residues. The CDR3 region has the DNA TGCGCCAGCAGCCAATTTGTCGGGGTAAGCTCCTACGAGCAGTACTTC. Translated, it gives CASSQFVGVSSYEQYF.

The J gene is TRBJ2-4, the V gene TRBV20-1, with 11 bases identical to TRBD2. This CDR3 contains 18 residues. J gave up 0 bases and V 5 bases, and 12 bases lay outside the gene matches. Germline V CDR1 and CDR2: DFQATT, SNEGSKA (reference sequence). This CDR3 reads CSAFLGTSGRLAKNIQYF. CDR3 bases: TGCAGTGCTTTCCTCGGGACTAGCGGCCGACTAGCCAAAAACATTCAGTACTTC.

This clonotype was recorded many times. V usage is TRBV5-1 and J usage is TRBJ2-1, with 9 bases fitting TRBD1. The CDR3 has 15 residues. Germline-derived CDR1 and CDR2 are SGHRS and YFSETQ. Losses at the gene ends were 0 bases for V and 4 bases for J; bases not matched to a gene: 2. The CDR3 DNA reads as TGCGCCAGCAGCTTGGCCGGGACAGGGTACAATGAGCAGTTCTTC. Translating gives CASSLAGTGYNEQFF.

This clonotype was counted once. The chain couples TRBV9 to TRBJ2-1; no firm D call. The germline V gene encodes CDR1 SGDLS and CDR2 YYNGEE. The CDR3 totals 15 residues. Trimming pared 0 bases from V and 8 bases from J, leaving 15 bases between. CDR3 protein: CASSVVVTGGDEQFF. The CDR3 DNA reads TGTGCCAGCAGCGTAGTCGTTACTGGTGGGGATGAGCAGTTCTTC.

This clonotype has a count of ten or more. The V gene is TRBV6-4, the J gene TRBJ2-3, with a tentative D call TRBD1 (5 bases). The CDR3 extends over 13 amino acids. Trimming pared 3 bases from V and 3 bases from J, leaving 7 bases between. CDR1 MRHNA and CDR2 SNTAGT come from the germline V gene. CDR3 region: CASSDQGTDTQYF. The CDR3 DNA sequence: TGTGCCAGCAGTGATCAGGGAACAGATACGCAGTATTTT.

The V call is TRBV7-9, the J call TRBJ1-2; D is ambiguous. Trimming took off 3 bases at V and 3 bases at J, with 8 bases between the two ends. This CDR3 spans 13 amino acids. Germline-derived CDR1 and CDR2 are SEHNR and FQNEAQ (reference sequence). CDR3 residues: CASSFQADYGYTF. The CDR3 DNA is TGTGCCAGCAGCTTCCAGGCGGACTATGGCTACACCTTC.

V and J are TRBV29-1 and TRBJ2-7; D remains ambiguous. V was pared by 5 bases and J by 6 bases, with 11 bases between. This CDR3 comprises 11 residues. The germline V gene has CDR1 SQVTM and CDR2 ANQGSEA. CDR3 region: CSVQRSSEQYF. DNA of the CDR3: TGCAGCGTTCAAAGGAGTAGCGAGCAGTACTTC.

There are many counts of this clonotype. The V and J genes are TRBV10-3 and TRBJ1-2; possibly TRBD1 for D (6 bases). Trimming left V 7 bases short and J 2 bases short, with 17 bases between. Germline CDR1 and CDR2: ENHRY and SYGVKD. CDR3 size: 15 residues. This chain's CDR3 is CAINAGRDINYGYTF. CDR3 DNA sequence: TGTGCCATCAACGCGGGCCGGGACATCAACTATGGCTACACCTTC.

This chain links TRBV20-1 with TRBJ1-1; TRBD1 agrees at 7 bases. After removal of 5 bases from V and 5 bases from J, the junction contained 14 bases not matched to a gene. Germline V gene data show CDR1 as DFQATT and CDR2 as SNEGSKA (reference sequence). The CDR3 consists of 15 residues. DNA of the CDR3: TGCAGTGCTTCCGGCCGTGCAGGGGGGAGTACTGAAGCTTTCTTT. Its protein is CSASGRAGGSTEAFF.

This clonotype was detected only a few times. The chain couples TRBV7-2 to TRBJ1-2; a weak D match, TRBD1 (6 bases). Germline V lookup: CDR1 SGHTA, CDR2 FQGNSA. This CDR3 has 14 amino acids. The V end was cut by 6 bases, the J end by 5 bases, with 16 bases between. DNA of the CDR3: TGTGCCAGCAGAGGGGGGGAAGCCGGGTATGGCTACACCTTC. It is translated as CASRGGEAGYGYTF.